The T cell receptor beta chain under discussion was sequenced for a study of OX40 agonist ivuxolimab in advanced cancers. Study information: The group had a mean age of roughly 65 years, ranged from about 23 to 85, and was 82.7% male. It was permissible to have had prior anti-PD-1, anti-PD-L1 or anti-CTLA-4 therapy, and about 40% had some. Whole-study results and caveats: At doses 0.1 to 3.0 mg/kg, CD4+ and CD8+ clones expanded.

Details on this clone: Its antigen is as yet unknown.

Produced via immunoSEQ multiplex PCR; TCRdb's table is partial and in-frame only. The repertoire includes 8,900 or so clones, roughly 70% of them detected once, and over 40% sits in the top ten. With 5 bases clipped from V and 8 bases from J, the junction kept 11 bases outside the gene matches. CDR1 and CDR2 (germline): SEHNR, FQNEAQ (reference sequence). The CDR3 has 14 amino acids. The receptor comes from an adult with an advanced solid tumor such as melanoma, head and neck, liver or kidney cancer. The V call is TRBV7-9, the J call TRBJ1-2, with TRBD1 matching 7 bases. Here the sequenced sample was CD4+ or CD8+ T cells sorted from blood, taken in a trial of the OX40 agonist ivuxolimab. Written as DNA, the CDR3 is TGTGCCAGCAGCGCCCAAGACAGGGTTAGCGGCTACACCTTC. Protein product: CASSAQDRVSGYTF.